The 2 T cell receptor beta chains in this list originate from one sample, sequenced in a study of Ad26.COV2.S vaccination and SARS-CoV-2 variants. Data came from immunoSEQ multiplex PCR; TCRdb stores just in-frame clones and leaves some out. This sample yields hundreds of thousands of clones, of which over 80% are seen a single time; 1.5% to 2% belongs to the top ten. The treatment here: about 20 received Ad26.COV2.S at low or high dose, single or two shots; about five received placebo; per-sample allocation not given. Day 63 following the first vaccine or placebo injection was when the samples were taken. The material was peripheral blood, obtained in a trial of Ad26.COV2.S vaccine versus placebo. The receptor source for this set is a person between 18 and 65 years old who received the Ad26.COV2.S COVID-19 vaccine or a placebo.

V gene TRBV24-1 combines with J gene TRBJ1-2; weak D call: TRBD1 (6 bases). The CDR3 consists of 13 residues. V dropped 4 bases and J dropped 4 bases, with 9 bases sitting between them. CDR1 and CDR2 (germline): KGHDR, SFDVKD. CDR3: CATSEGGLYGYTF. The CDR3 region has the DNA TGTGCCACCAGTGAGGGGGGCCTCTATGGCTACACCTTC.

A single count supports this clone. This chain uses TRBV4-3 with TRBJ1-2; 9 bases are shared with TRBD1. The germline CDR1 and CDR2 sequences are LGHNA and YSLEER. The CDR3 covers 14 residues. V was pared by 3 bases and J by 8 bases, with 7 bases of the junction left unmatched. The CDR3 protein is CASSHTGQGIGYTF. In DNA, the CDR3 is TGCGCCAGCAGCCACACGGGACAGGGAATAGGCTACACCTTC.